This TCR beta chain appears in the sequencing data of a study of PD-L1 blockade in urothelial cancer. Study context: When patients started atezolizumab in the mid-2010s, it was given at 1,200 mg intravenously every 3 weeks.

The CDR3 totals 16 residues. The germline V gene has CDR1 LNHDA and CDR2 SQIVND (reference sequence). Trimming at V came to 4 bases and at J to 4 bases, leaving 6 bases not matched to a gene. The protocol was immunoSEQ multiplex PCR, while the TCRdb copy is restricted to in-frame clones and leaves out a portion. The sample records 25,000 to 40,000 clones, 75% to 85% being singletons. The rearrangement links TRBV19 to TRBJ2-1; TRBD2 matches at 11 bases. This TCR came from a man aged 55-75 years with urothelial cancer. Sequenced here: PBMCs, sampled around atezolizumab (anti-PD-L1) treatment. The chain's CDR3 is CASSRAGLADYNEQFF. The CDR3, as DNA: TGTGCCAGTAGTAGAGCGGGACTAGCGGATTACAATGAGCAGTTCTTC. Drawing the rest from reference TRBV19 and TRBJ2-1, the complete variable domain is DGGITQSPKYLFRKEGQNVTLSCEQNLNHDAMYWYRQDPGQGLRLIYYSQIVNDFQKGDIAEGYSVSREKKESFPLTVTSAQKNPTAFYLCASSRAGLADYNEQFFGPGTRLTVL.